This T cell receptor beta chain appears in the sequencing data of a study of shared clonotypes between healthy human individuals (dated by TCRdb to between 2020 and 2021). Background on the whole study: The cohort included a few men and a couple of women between 18 and 49 years of age. For each donor, three plates each were used for CD4 naive and CD4 memory, two plates were used for CD8 naive, and one plate was used for CD8 memory. To estimate repertoire size and how much clonotype sharing occurs between individuals, the study deeply sequenced the blood TCR repertoires of five healthy adults. Different laboratories and diverse techniques were used to prepare libraries and sequence TCR repertoires, to increase sequencing depth and limit assay-specific biases. Each donor's leukapheresis produced roughly between about 0.9 and 9.5 billion PBMCs.

Beyond this particular receptor, the publication reports: Even with the large sequencing depth, rarefaction of the sorted-subset datasets indicated that sequencing was incomplete. Sampling was restricted to blood, and TCR repertoires in tissue are likely to differ from TCR repertoires in blood. Naive subsets generally had larger estimated clonotype richness than memory subsets did. Sharing across several donors was observed for about 5% of naive CD4, less than 4% of naive CD8, 2.3% of memory CD4, and around 0.4% of memory CD8 clonotypes. Based on pairwise subsampling, the degree of clonotype sharing among donors was expected to be affected by sequencing depth. The small number of donors limited the genetic and exposure-history diversity represented. Higher generation probabilities were observed for clonotypes shared by all four sorted-subset donors than for non-shared clonotypes.

Donors were healthy HIV-negative adults with no recently reported acute infections or vaccinations. Every donor was a Caucasian adult living in Nashville, Tennessee, USA. CD4+ T cells were enriched through magnetic negative selection, after which naive cells were positively selected on CD45RA and the remaining negative fraction served as the memory subset. Blood was obtained by leukapheresis, after which PBMCs were separated by Ficoll-Histopaque density gradient centrifugation and cryopreserved in liquid nitrogen vapor phase. Analytical flow cytometry was used to check the purity and quantity of each magnetically sorted T cell population. From each sorted fraction, genomic DNA was isolated and quantified by UV absorbance on a Nanodrop 2000c. Trimming removed 0 bases from V and 7 bases from J, leaving 10 bases between the germline ends. Inclusive of the bounding cysteine and phenylalanine, the CDR3 is 13 residues long. Of all the DNA, just the CDR3 is kept, 39 bases in frame from base 1. From the germline V gene (reference sequence), CDR1 is SGHNT and CDR2 is YYREEE.

To note about this clone: The clone's antigen remains unknown. Base qualities are not recorded, but no much larger clone differs from it by a single base.

Using the deep immunoSEQ assay, TCR CDR3 regions were amplified from genomic DNA by multiplex PCR. Extracted genomic DNA from each cell subset was spread evenly across all wells of several immunoSEQ 96-well plates, with each plate serving as a replicate. For sorted subsets, approximately 210 ng genomic DNA, equal to some 28,000 T cell genomes, was loaded into each replicate PCR. Purified libraries were measured with a Qubit 3.0 fluorometer, size-checked on a Bioanalyzer 2100, and measured again with the KAPA Library Quantification kit. Every immunoSEQ 96-well plate was sequenced on a dedicated single-read 150-cycle Illumina NextSeq 550 flow cell. In the paper's pipeline: Because only junctional sequences without quality scores were contained in the immunoSEQ output, filtering matching that applied to full-length reads could not be performed. Sequences were annotated with PyIR, a Python wrapper for IgBLAST v1.9, using IMGT germline references to assign V/J genes and CDR3. Reads were removed for weak V/J assignments (E-value above 1e-6), missing CDR3, stop codons, out-of-frame junctions, or ambiguous translated residues. V3J clonotypes were defined as sequences sharing the same inferred V gene, J gene, and CDR3 amino acid sequence. Percentage overlap between repertoires was computed as shared unique clonotypes divided by the size of the smaller repertoire. RTK rarefaction, the Chao1 estimator, and Recon v2.1 estimates of unobserved clonotypes were used to assess repertoire richness. Generation probabilities were computed with OLGA for all TCRbeta clonotypes obtained by the gDNA method from four donors. Sourced from immuneACCESS, this table was stored by TCRdb with only in-frame sequences that have V and J called. A share of the clones is absent; for the studies checked, an unresolved V gene accounts for under half, and the remainder has no known explanation. From that table come the V and J calls and clone size; the DNA was used to work out D and trimming. The sample table holds about 1.5 million clones, of which 98% were seen once. The ten largest make up 0.45% of the sample.

The chain is made from TRBV5-4 and TRBJ1-1, with no confident D gene call. The source is a man aged 30-40 years in good health. Source material: naive CD4+ T cells sorted from blood. Sample cell subset or site, as interpreted from the label and publication: CD45RA+ positively selected. The DNA is TGTGCCAGCAGCTTGGGGGAATCTTATGAAGCTTTCTTT. It is translated as CASSLGESYEAFF.